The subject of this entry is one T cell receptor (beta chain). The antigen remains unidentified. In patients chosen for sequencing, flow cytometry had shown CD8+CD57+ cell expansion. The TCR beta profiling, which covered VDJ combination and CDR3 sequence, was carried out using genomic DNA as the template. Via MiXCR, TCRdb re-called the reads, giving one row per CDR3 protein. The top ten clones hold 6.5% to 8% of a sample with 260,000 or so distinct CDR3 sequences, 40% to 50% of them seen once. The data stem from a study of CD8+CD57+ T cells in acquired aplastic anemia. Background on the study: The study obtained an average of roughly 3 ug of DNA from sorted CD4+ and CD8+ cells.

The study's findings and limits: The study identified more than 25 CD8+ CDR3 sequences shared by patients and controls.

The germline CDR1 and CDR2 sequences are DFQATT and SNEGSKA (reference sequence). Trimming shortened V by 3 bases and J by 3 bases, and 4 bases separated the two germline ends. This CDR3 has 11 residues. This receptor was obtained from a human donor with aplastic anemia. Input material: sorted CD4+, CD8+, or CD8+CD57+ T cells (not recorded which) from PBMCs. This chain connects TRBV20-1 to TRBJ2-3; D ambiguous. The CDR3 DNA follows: TGCAGTGCTAGGGTAACAGATACGCAGTATTTT. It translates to CSARVTDTQYF.